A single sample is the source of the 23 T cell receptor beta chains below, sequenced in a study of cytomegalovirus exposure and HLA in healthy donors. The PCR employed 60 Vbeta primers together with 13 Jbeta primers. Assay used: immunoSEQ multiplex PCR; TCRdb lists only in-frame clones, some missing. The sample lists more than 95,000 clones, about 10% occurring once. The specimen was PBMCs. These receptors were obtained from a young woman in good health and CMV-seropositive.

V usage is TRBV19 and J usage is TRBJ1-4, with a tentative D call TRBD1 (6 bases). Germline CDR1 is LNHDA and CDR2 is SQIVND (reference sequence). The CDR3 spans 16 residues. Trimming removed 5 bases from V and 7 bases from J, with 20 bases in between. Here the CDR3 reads CASSEQGGTRAEKLFF. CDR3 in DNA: TGTGCCAGTAGTGAACAGGGAGGGACCCGGGCTGAAAAACTGTTTTTT.

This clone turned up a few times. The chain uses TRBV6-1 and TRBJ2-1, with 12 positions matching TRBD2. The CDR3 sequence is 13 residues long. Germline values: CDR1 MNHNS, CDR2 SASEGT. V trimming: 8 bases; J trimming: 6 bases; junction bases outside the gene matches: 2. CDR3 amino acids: CASGLAGINEQFF. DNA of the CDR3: TGTGCCAGCGGACTAGCGGGAATCAATGAGCAGTTCTTC.

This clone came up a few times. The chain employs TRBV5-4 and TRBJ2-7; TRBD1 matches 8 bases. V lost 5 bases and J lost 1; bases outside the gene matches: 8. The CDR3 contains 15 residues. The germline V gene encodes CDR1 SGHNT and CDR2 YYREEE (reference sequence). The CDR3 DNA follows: TGTGCCAGCAGTTCGGACAGGGCCGTATCCTACGAGCAGTACTTC. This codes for CASSSDRAVSYEQYF.

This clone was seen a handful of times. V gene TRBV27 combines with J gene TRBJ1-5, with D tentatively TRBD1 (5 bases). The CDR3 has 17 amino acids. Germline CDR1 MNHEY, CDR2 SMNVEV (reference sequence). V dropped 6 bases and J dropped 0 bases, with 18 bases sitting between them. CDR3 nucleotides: TGTGCCAGCAGGACGACAGCAAGTCCATATAGCAATCAGCCCCAGCATTTT. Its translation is CASRTTASPYSNQPQHF.

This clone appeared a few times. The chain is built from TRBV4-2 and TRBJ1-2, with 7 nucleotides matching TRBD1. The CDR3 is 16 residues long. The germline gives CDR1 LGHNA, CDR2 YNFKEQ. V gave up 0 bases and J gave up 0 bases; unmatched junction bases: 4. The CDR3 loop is CASSQDPGQPNYGYTF. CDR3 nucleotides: TGTGCCAGCAGCCAAGACCCGGGACAGCCTAACTATGGCTACACCTTC.

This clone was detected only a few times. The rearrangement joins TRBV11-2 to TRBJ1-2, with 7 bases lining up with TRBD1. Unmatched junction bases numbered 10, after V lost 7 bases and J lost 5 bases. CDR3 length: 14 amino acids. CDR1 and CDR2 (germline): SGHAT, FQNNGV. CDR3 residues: CASTDLTGIYGYTF. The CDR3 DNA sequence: TGTGCCAGCACCGATCTGACAGGGATTTATGGCTACACCTTC.

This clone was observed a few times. CDR3 region: CASSETGYGNTIYF. The CDR3 DNA sequence: TGTGCCAGCAGCGAGACAGGGTATGGAAACACCATATATTTT. This chain joins TRBV2 and TRBJ1-3; TRBD1 agrees at 7 bases. V shed 6 bases and J 3 bases; nucleotides not matched to a gene: 5. The CDR3 has 14 amino acids. The germline V gene encodes CDR1 SNHLY and CDR2 FYNNEI.

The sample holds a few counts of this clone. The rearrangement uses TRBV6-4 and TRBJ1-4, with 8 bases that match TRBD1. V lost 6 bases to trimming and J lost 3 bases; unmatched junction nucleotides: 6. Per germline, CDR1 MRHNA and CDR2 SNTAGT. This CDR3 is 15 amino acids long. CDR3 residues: CASSLGTGPNEKLFF. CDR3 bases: TGTGCCAGCAGCTTAGGGACAGGCCCTAATGAAAAACTGTTTTTT.

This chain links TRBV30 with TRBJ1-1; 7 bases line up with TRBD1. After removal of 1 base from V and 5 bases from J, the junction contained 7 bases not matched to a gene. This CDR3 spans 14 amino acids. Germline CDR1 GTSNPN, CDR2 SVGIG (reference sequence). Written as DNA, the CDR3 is TGTGCCTGGAGTGCCATGACAGGGTGGACTGAAGCTTTCTTT. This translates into CAWSAMTGWTEAFF.

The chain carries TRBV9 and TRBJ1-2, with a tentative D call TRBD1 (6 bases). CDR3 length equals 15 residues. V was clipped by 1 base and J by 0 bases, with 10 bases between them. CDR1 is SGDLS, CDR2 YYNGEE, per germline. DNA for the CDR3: TGTGCCAGCAGCGTACGGGACATCACTAACTATGGCTACACCTTC. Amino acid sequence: CASSVRDITNYGYTF.

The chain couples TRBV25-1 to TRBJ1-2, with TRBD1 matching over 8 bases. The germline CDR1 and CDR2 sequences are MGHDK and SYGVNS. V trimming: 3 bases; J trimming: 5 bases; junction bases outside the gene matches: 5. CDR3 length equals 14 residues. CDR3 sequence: CASSDQGAAYGYTF. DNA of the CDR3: TGTGCCAGCAGTGATCAGGGGGCGGCGTATGGCTACACCTTC.

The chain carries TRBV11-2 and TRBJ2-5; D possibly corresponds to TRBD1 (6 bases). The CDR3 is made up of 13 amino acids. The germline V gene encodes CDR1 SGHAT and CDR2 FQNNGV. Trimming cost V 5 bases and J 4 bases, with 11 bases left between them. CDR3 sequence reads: CASSPGVLETQYF. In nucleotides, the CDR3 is TGTGCCAGCAGCCCAGGGGTTTTAGAGACCCAGTACTTC. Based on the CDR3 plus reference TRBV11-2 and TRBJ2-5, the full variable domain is EAGVAQSPRYKIIEKRQSVAFWCNPISGHATLYWYQQILGQGPKLLIQFQNNGVVDDSQLPKDRFSAERLKGVDSTLKIQPAKLEDSAVYLCASSPGVLETQYFGPGTRLLVL.

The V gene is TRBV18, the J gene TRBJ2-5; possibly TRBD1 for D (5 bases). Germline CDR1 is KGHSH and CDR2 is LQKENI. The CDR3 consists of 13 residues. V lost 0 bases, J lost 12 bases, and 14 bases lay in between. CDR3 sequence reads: CASSPPTANTEYF. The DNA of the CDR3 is TGTGCCAGCTCACCACCGACAGCCAATACTGAGTACTTC.

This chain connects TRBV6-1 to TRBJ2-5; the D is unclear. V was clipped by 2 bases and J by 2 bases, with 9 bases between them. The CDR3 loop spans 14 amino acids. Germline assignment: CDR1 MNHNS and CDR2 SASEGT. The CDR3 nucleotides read TGTGCCAGCAGTGAACAGGCAGAGCAAGAGACCCAGTACTTC. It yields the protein CASSEQAEQETQYF.

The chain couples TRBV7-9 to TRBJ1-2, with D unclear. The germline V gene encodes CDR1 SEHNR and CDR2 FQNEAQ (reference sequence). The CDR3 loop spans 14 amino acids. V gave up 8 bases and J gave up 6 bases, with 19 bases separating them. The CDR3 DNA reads TGTGCCAGCTATTCTAGTCCAGCGAAGGATGGCTACACCTTC. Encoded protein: CASYSSPAKDGYTF.

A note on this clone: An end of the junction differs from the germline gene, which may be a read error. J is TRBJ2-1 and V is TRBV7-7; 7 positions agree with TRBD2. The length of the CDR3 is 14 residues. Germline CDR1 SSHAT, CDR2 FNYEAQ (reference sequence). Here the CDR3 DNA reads TGTGCTAGCAGCAACGTCCTAGCGGCGAATGAGCAGTTCTTC. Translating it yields CASSNVLAANEQFF.

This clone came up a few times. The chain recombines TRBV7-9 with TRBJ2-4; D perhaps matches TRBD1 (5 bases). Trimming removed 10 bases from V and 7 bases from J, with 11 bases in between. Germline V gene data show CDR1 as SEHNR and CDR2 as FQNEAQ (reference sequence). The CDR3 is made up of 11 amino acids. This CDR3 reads CATDRLNIQYF. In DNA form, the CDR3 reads TGTGCCACCGACAGACTCAACATTCAGTACTTC.

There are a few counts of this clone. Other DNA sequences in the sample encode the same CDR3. In DNA, the CDR3 is TGCGCCAGCAGCTTAGGGACTAGCGGTTACAATGAGCAGTTCTTC. Its protein is CASSLGTSGYNEQFF. The genes are TRBV5-1 and TRBJ2-1, with 11 positions matching TRBD2. V trimming: 2 bases; J trimming: 4 bases; junction bases outside the gene matches: 2. Germline V gene lookup returns CDR1 SGHRS and CDR2 YFSETQ. This CDR3 contains 15 residues.

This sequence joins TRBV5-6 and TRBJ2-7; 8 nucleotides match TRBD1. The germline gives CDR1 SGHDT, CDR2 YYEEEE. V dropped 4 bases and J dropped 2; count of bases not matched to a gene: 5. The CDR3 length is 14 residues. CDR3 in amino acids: CASSLRTGTYEQYF. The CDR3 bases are TGTGCCAGCAGCCTAAGGACAGGGACCTACGAGCAGTACTTC.

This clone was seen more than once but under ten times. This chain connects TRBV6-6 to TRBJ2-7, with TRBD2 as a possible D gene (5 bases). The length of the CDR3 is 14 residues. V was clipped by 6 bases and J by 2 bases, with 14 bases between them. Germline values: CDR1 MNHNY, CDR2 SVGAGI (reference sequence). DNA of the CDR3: TGTGCCAGCAGCCCTATAGCGAGGGCCTACGAGCAGTACTTC. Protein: CASSPIARAYEQYF.

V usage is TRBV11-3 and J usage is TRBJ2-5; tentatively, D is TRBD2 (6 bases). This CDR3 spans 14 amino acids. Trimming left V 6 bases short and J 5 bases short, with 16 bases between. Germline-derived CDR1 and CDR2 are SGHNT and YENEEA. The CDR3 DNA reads TGTGCCAGCAGGTCAACTAGCCCCCGCGAGACCCAGTACTTC. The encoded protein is CASRSTSPRETQYF.

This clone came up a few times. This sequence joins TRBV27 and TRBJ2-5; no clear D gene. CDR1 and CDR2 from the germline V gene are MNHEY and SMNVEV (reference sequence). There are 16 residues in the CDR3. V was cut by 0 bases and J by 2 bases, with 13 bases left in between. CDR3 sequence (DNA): TGTGCCAGCAGTTTATCGAATAGTCCATTTCAAGAGACCCAGTACTTC. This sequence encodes CASSLSNSPFQETQYF.

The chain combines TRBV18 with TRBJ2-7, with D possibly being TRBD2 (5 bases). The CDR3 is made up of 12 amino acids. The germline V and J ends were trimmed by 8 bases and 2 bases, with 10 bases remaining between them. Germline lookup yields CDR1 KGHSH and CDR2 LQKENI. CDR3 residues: CASAAGTYEQYF. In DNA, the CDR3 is TGTGCCAGCGCGGCCGGGACCTACGAGCAGTACTTC. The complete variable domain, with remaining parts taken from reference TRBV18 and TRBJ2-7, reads NAGVMQNPRHLVRRRGQEARLRCSPMKGHSHVYWYRQLPEEGLKFMVYLQKENIIDESGMPKERFSAEFPKEGPSILRIQQVVRGDSAAYFCASAAGTYEQYFGPGTRLTVT.